These 27 T cell receptor beta chains were all obtained from the same sample, sequenced in a study of blood T cell repertoires in COVID-19. Produced via immunoSEQ multiplex PCR; TCRdb's table is partial and in-frame only. The data show some 350,000 clones, roughly 86% seen once. The sequenced sample was PBMCs or T cells enriched from blood (not recorded which). The origin of the receptors is a woman in her 30s who had recovered from COVID-19.

The chain carries TRBV4-1 and TRBJ2-5, with 10 bases that match TRBD2. V lost 3 bases, J lost 5 bases, and 12 bases stayed unmatched. CDR3 length: 17 residues. CDR1 is MGHRA, CDR2 YSYEKL, per germline. The CDR3 coding sequence is TGCGCCAGCAGCCATGGGAGGGGAGCGGGGGGGCTGGAGACCCAGTACTTC. Its protein is CASSHGRGAGGLETQYF.

The gene calls are TRBV25-1 and TRBJ2-7; D unclear. This CDR3 region has 15 residues. Germline V gives CDR1 MGHDK, CDR2 SYGVNS. V was pared by 1 base and J by 5 bases, with 15 bases between. The CDR3 bases are TGTGCCAGCAGTGAATTACCCAGAATGGTCCACGAGCAGTACTTC. Translated: CASSELPRMVHEQYF.

The chain is built from TRBV9 and TRBJ2-7; TRBD2 aligns across 8 bases. The CDR3 is made up of 13 amino acids. The J segment lost 7 bases and the V segment lost 3 bases, leaving 6 bases of the junction unmatched. The germline gives CDR1 SGDLS, CDR2 YYNGEE. The CDR3 protein is CASSAGLDSEQYF. CDR3 nucleotide sequence: TGTGCCAGCAGCGCGGGACTAGATAGTGAGCAGTACTTC.

The chain employs TRBV5-4 and TRBJ2-3; 9 bases match TRBD2. CDR3 length: 16 residues. V shed 1 base and J 4 bases; nucleotides not matched to a gene: 7. CDR1 is SGHNT and CDR2 is YYREEE in the germline V gene (reference sequence). The CDR3 loop reads CASSLIAGGPPDTQYF. In DNA, the CDR3 is TGTGCCAGCAGCTTGATCGCGGGGGGGCCCCCAGATACGCAGTATTTT.

The V and J genes are TRBV5-4 and TRBJ1-6; a possible D gene is TRBD1 (6 bases). V shed 3 bases and J shed 7 bases, with 17 bases lying between them. The CDR3 spans 16 residues. Germline values: CDR1 SGHNT, CDR2 YYREEE (reference sequence). CDR3 residues: CASSWDTPLANSPLHF. CDR3 DNA: TGTGCCAGCAGCTGGGACACCCCTCTGGCCAATTCACCCCTCCACTTT.

The J gene is TRBJ1-4, the V gene TRBV4-2; no definite D call. Trimming took 0 bases from V and 8 from J, leaving 13 bases between them. Germline loops: CDR1 LGHNA, CDR2 YNFKEQ. The CDR3 has 15 residues. CDR3 amino acids: CASSQEGGSGEKLFF. The CDR3 nucleotides are TGTGCCAGCAGCCAAGAAGGAGGGTCTGGGGAAAAACTGTTTTTT.

Points on this clone: The sample has other DNA sequences that encode this CDR3 too. The CDR3 sequence is CASSGDRGTEAFF. The CDR3 nucleotides are TGTGCCAGCAGCGGGGACAGGGGCACTGAAGCTTTCTTT. This rearrangement joins TRBV6-4 to TRBJ1-1, with 10 bases fitting TRBD1. Germline loops: CDR1 MRHNA, CDR2 SNTAGT. The length of the CDR3 is 13 residues. V gave up 6 bases and J gave up 4 bases; unmatched junction bases: 2.

This clone has a handful of counts. The rearrangement uses TRBV3-1 (or the pseudogene TRBV3-2) and TRBJ1-1, with no clear D. This CDR3 comprises 14 residues. Germline CDR1 and CDR2: LGHDT and YNNKEL (reference sequence). V dropped 1 base and J dropped 5 bases, with 11 bases sitting between them. The CDR3 DNA is TGTGCCAGCAGCCAAGGGACTGCCCCTACTGAAGCTTTCTTT. Translating gives CASSQGTAPTEAFF.

This sequence joins TRBV19 and TRBJ1-2; no clear D. The CDR3 length is 13 residues. Between the trimmed V and J ends, which lost 3 bases and 7 bases, there was a span of 12 bases. Germline V lookup: CDR1 LNHDA, CDR2 SQIVND (reference sequence). CDR3 amino acids: CASSISRELGYTF. The CDR3 DNA follows: TGTGCCAGTAGTATTTCGAGGGAGCTTGGCTACACCTTC.

The V and J genes are TRBV11-2 and TRBJ1-2; 8 nucleotides agree with TRBD1. CDR3 length: 13 residues. V lost 3 bases, J lost 3 bases, and 0 bases stayed unmatched. The germline V gene encodes CDR1 SGHAT and CDR2 FQNNGV. CDR3 sequence: CASSLTGDYGYTF. In nucleotides, the CDR3 is TGTGCCAGCAGCTTGACAGGGGACTATGGCTACACCTTC.

This chain connects TRBV6-2 or TRBV6-3 to TRBJ2-7; D is unresolved. CDR3 length equals 15 residues. The V end was cut by 7 bases, the J end by 0 bases, with 16 bases between. The germline CDR1 and CDR2 sequences are MNHEY and SVGEGT. The CDR3 nucleotides are TGTGCCAGCACCCCCCGTCCGGAGAGCTCCTACGAGCAGTACTTC. Amino acid sequence: CASTPRPESSYEQYF.

The V gene is TRBV27, the J gene TRBJ2-7; maybe TRBD2 (5 bases). CDR1 is MNHEY, CDR2 SMNVEV, per germline (reference sequence). CDR3 length: 12 residues. Between the trimmed V and J ends, which lost 6 bases and 7 bases, there was a span of 13 bases. CDR3 DNA: TGTGCCAGCAGCCCCGACGGACTGGAGCAGTACTTC. Its protein is CASSPDGLEQYF.

The V gene is TRBV3-1 (or the pseudogene TRBV3-2), the J gene TRBJ2-1; D is perhaps TRBD2 (5 bases). CDR1 is LGHDT and CDR2 is YNNKEL in the germline V gene (reference sequence). There are 20 residues in the CDR3. Trimming shortened V by 2 bases and J by 7 bases, and 30 bases separated the two germline ends. The chain's CDR3 is CASSQHKYDWLAPTPNEQFF. The CDR3, as DNA: TGTGCCAGCAGCCAACATAAATATGATTGGCTAGCCCCCACACCTAATGAGCAGTTCTTC.

The chain carries TRBV28 and TRBJ2-3; 7 bases are a match to TRBD2. This CDR3 is 19 amino acids long. The trim removed 2 bases at V and 1 base at J, leaving 15 bases unmatched. Germline-derived CDR1 and CDR2 are MDHEN and SYDVKM. The DNA of the CDR3 is TGTGCCAGCAGTTTAGCCTCCAGATGGACTAGTTCCCGCACAGATACGCAGTATTTT. This translates into CASSLASRWTSSRTDTQYF. The full variable domain, rest sourced from reference TRBV28 and TRBJ2-3, is DVKVTQSSRYLVKRTGEKVFLECVQDMDHENMFWYRQDPGLGLRLIYFSYDVKMKEKGDIPEGYSVSREKKERFSLILESASTNQTSMYLCASSLASRWTSSRTDTQYFGPGTRLTVL.

V gene TRBV2 combines with J gene TRBJ1-1; 10 bases line up with TRBD1. CDR1 SNHLY and CDR2 FYNNEI come from the germline V gene. There are 15 residues in the CDR3. V gave up 5 bases and J gave up 3 bases; unmatched junction bases: 6. CDR3 nucleotide sequence: TGTGCCAGCAGTCTGGGGACAGGGGCGGACACTGAAGCTTTCTTT. It translates to CASSLGTGADTEAFF.

V usage is TRBV15 and J usage is TRBJ1-2; D remains unclear. Germline V gives CDR1 LNHNV, CDR2 YYDKDF (reference sequence). The CDR3 loop spans 13 amino acids. Trimming shortened V by 3 bases and J by 7 bases, and 12 bases separated the two germline ends. CDR3 nucleotides: TGTGCCACCAGCAGCTCGGGGAAAAGTGGCTACACCTTC. Translating gives CATSSSGKSGYTF.

This chain links TRBV5-1 with TRBJ1-6, with 9 bases aligning to TRBD1. CDR1 and CDR2 (germline): SGHRS, YFSETQ. There are 13 residues in the CDR3. Unmatched junction bases numbered 3, after V lost 4 bases and J lost 10 bases. The CDR3 DNA is TGCGCCAGCAGCCCGGGACAGGGATCACCCCTCCACTTT. Its translation: CASSPGQGSPLHF. Full variable domain (remainder filled in from reference TRBV5-1 and TRBJ1-6): KAGVTQTPRYLIKTRGQQVTLSCSPISGHRSVSWYQQTPGQGLQFLFEYFSETQRNKGNFPGRFSGRQFSNSRSEMNVSTLELGDSALYLCASSPGQGSPLHFGNGTRLTVT.

V usage is TRBV29-1 and J usage is TRBJ1-2; 10 positions match TRBD1. CDR1 and CDR2 (germline): SQVTM, ANQGSEA. Unmatched junction bases numbered 7, after V lost 6 bases and J lost 3 bases. This CDR3 region has 14 residues. Here the CDR3 DNA reads TGCAGCGTGGCCCCCGGGACAGGGGACTATGGCTACACCTTC. Its translation: CSVAPGTGDYGYTF.

Points on this clone: This specimen includes other DNA sequences encoding the same CDR3. This chain uses TRBV5-1 with TRBJ2-5; 8 nucleotides line up with TRBD1. CDR3 length: 15 amino acids. The germline V gene encodes CDR1 SGHRS and CDR2 YFSETQ. V trimming: 0 bases; J trimming: 2 bases; junction bases outside the gene matches: 3. DNA of the CDR3: TGCGCCAGCAGCTTGGCCGGGACAGGACAAGAGACCCAGTACTTC. This encodes CASSLAGTGQETQYF.

The chain has TRBV15 and TRBJ2-3; TRBD1 might be the D (6 bases). CDR3 size: 16 residues. Trimming removed 0 bases at V and 1 base at J, with 11 bases between. Germline V gene data show CDR1 as LNHNV and CDR2 as YYDKDF (reference sequence). In DNA form, the CDR3 reads TGTGCCACCAGCAGAGATTTGGGGGCCCGCACAGATACGCAGTATTTT. It codes for CATSRDLGARTDTQYF. The full variable domain, its missing parts supplied by reference TRBV15 and TRBJ2-3, is DAMVIQNPRYQVTQFGKPVTLSCSQTLNHNVMYWYQQKSSQAPKLLFHYYDKDFNNEADTPDNFQSRRPNTSFCFLDIRSPGLGDTAMYLCATSRDLGARTDTQYFGPGTRLTVL.

The V gene is TRBV10-3, the J gene TRBJ1-5, with D perhaps TRBD1 (5 bases). CDR1 and CDR2 (germline): ENHRY, SYGVKD. Trimming pared 4 bases from V and 3 bases from J, leaving 13 bases between. The CDR3 has 15 residues. CDR3 bases: TGTGCCATCAGTGTGGAGGGGACCCCCAATCAGCCCCAGCATTTT. It specifies CAISVEGTPNQPQHF.

This chain connects TRBV7-9 to TRBJ1-2; 9 bases line up with TRBD1. Trimming at V came to 4 bases and at J to 3 bases, leaving 3 bases not matched to a gene. Germline values: CDR1 SEHNR, CDR2 FQNEAQ (reference sequence). The CDR3 is 14 amino acids. CDR3 protein: CASSWGQGDYGYTF. In DNA form, the CDR3 reads TGTGCCAGCAGCTGGGGACAGGGAGACTATGGCTACACCTTC.

This chain joins TRBV11-3 and TRBJ2-1, with TRBD2 matching 7 bases. The germline V gene encodes CDR1 SGHNT and CDR2 YENEEA. The V gene end was trimmed by 5 bases and the J gene end by 1 base; junction bases not matched to a gene: 5. The CDR3 totals 15 residues. The CDR3 spells CASSGSGVSYNEQFF. The CDR3 coding sequence is TGTGCCAGCAGCGGAAGCGGGGTGTCCTACAATGAGCAGTTCTTC.

In DNA form, the CDR3 reads TGCGCCAGCATGGTCAGGGGTTCATCTGGAAACACCATATATTTT. Translated: CASMVRGSSGNTIYF. This chain links TRBV10-2 with TRBJ1-3, with D maybe TRBD1 (6 bases). Germline CDR1 and CDR2: WSHSY and SAAADI. V dropped 7 bases and J dropped 1 base, with 14 bases sitting between them. The CDR3 has 15 residues.

The rearrangement joins TRBV7-2 to TRBJ2-3, with a weak D call TRBD2 (7 bases). The V gene lost 5 bases and the J gene lost 2 bases, with 23 bases spanning the gap. Germline CDR1 is SGHTA and CDR2 is FQGNSA. This CDR3 has 18 residues. In nucleotides, the CDR3 is TGTGCCAGCAGCACTACGGATTCGGGGGGCCTATCCACAGATACGCAGTATTTT. The encoded protein is CASSTTDSGGLSTDTQYF.

The DNA of the CDR3 is TGTGCCAGCAGCCTAGGGGTAAGATCCTACACCTTC. Translation gives CASSLGVRSYTF. The J gene is TRBJ1-2, the V gene TRBV3-1 (or the pseudogene TRBV3-2), with D perhaps TRBD1 (5 bases). The CDR3 has 12 residues. Trimming pared 4 bases from V and 10 bases from J, leaving 13 bases between. Germline lookup yields CDR1 LGHDT and CDR2 YNNKEL (reference sequence).

The CDR3 here is CAWSTGTSQGDTQYF. The CDR3 coding sequence is TGTGCCTGGAGTACGGGGACTAGTCAAGGAGATACGCAGTATTTT. The J gene is TRBJ2-3, the V gene TRBV30, with 8 bases aligning to TRBD2. V dropped 2 bases and J dropped 5; count of bases not matched to a gene: 9. Germline values: CDR1 GTSNPN, CDR2 SVGIG (reference sequence). The CDR3 contains 15 residues.